The 7 T cell receptor beta chains below come from one sample, sequenced in a study of cytomegalovirus exposure and HLA in healthy donors. PCR primers comprised 60 Vbeta and 13 Jbeta primers. The data were produced by immunoSEQ multiplex PCR, yet TCRdb's version contains in-frame clones alone and is incomplete. The data hold around 170,000 clones, with around 78% observed a single time. The sequencing sample was made of PBMCs. Receptor source: a man in his forties in good health and CMV-seronegative.

The chain carries TRBV11-1 and TRBJ2-1, with D unresolved. Deletions cut 1 base from V and 7 bases from J, with 8 bases between. This CDR3 is built from 13 residues. The germline V gene encodes CDR1 SGHAT and CDR2 FQDESV (reference sequence). The CDR3 protein is CASSLGAINEQFF. As DNA, the CDR3 is TGTGCCAGCAGCTTAGGAGCGATTAATGAGCAGTTCTTC.

The chain recombines TRBV6-5 with TRBJ1-1; D is uncertain. V was trimmed by 6 bases and J by 0 bases, leaving 14 bases between them. Germline V lookup: CDR1 MNHEY, CDR2 SVGAGI. The CDR3 has 15 residues. CDR3 in DNA: TGTGCCAGCAGCCCCTGGGCCGGCCTGAACACTGAAGCTTTCTTT. Amino acids: CASSPWAGLNTEAFF.

CDR3 protein: CASSFGDFLNTGELFF. CDR3 coding DNA: TGCGCCAGCAGCTTCGGAGACTTTTTGAACACCGGGGAGCTGTTTTTT. The gene calls are TRBV5-1 and TRBJ2-2; no firm D call. The V gene's germline CDR1 is SGHRS and CDR2 YFSETQ. CDR3 length: 16 residues. V was cut by 2 bases and J by 1 base, with 12 bases left in between.

V gene TRBV15 combines with J gene TRBJ2-1; weak D call: TRBD1 (6 bases). V was cut by 0 bases and J by 4 bases, with 13 bases left in between. The CDR3 loop spans 16 amino acids. Germline CDR1 and CDR2: LNHNV and YYDKDF (reference sequence). CDR3 region: CATSRDPGQLYNEQFF. The CDR3 nucleotides read TGTGCCACCAGCAGAGATCCCGGACAGCTTTACAATGAGCAGTTCTTC.

This clone was counted a single time. The V gene is TRBV5-1, the J gene TRBJ2-5, with D tentatively TRBD2 (5 bases). The germline V and J ends were trimmed by 3 bases and 5 bases, with 8 bases remaining between them. In germline, CDR1 is SGHRS, CDR2 YFSETQ. The CDR3 has 12 amino acids. CDR3 region: CASSWERETQYF. The DNA of the CDR3 is TGCGCCAGCAGCTGGGAGAGGGAGACCCAGTACTTC.

The chain carries TRBV11-2 and TRBJ2-7; perhaps TRBD1 as D (5 bases). CDR3 size: 13 residues. Germline V gene sequence: CDR1 SGHAT, CDR2 FQNNGV. The V and J ends lost 4 bases and 2 bases respectively, with 9 bases between them. Here the CDR3 reads CASSYDSAYEQYF. CDR3 sequence (DNA): TGTGCCAGCAGCTATGACAGTGCCTACGAGCAGTACTTC.

This chain joins TRBV7-8 and TRBJ1-4, with D hard to call. V shed 0 bases and J shed 7 bases, with 15 bases lying between them. Germline V gives CDR1 SGHVS, CDR2 FQNEAQ. The CDR3 is 16 amino acids. Here the CDR3 reads CASSLAPIRLGEKLFF. In nucleotides, the CDR3 is TGTGCCAGCAGCTTAGCGCCAATCAGGCTTGGTGAAAAACTGTTTTTT. Based on the CDR3 plus reference TRBV7-8 and TRBJ1-4, the full variable domain is GAGVSQSPRYKVAKRGQDVALRCDPISGHVSLFWYQQALGQGPEFLTYFQNEAQLDKSGLPSDRFFAERPEGSVSTLKIQRTQQEDSAVYLCASSLAPIRLGEKLFFGSGTQLSVL.